Listed here are 14 T cell receptor beta chains from one sample, sequenced in a study of cytomegalovirus exposure and HLA in healthy donors. Only in-frame clones appear in the TCRdb table, and some are missing; sequencing was by immunoSEQ multiplex PCR. The sample shows 120,000 to 150,000 clones, 86% of them seen only once. What was sequenced was PBMCs. These receptors were collected from a man younger than 35 in good health and CMV-seronegative.

This chain joins TRBV30 and TRBJ2-1; D is perhaps TRBD2 (5 bases). Germline CDR1 GTSNPN, CDR2 SVGIG (reference sequence). The CDR3 covers 14 residues. Deletions cut 0 bases from V and 0 bases from J, with 6 bases between. CDR3 nucleotide sequence: TGTGCCTGGAGTGTTGGGAGCTCCTACAATGAGCAGTTCTTC. Amino acid sequence: CAWSVGSSYNEQFF.

The rearrangement joins TRBV30 to TRBJ1-1; D not resolved. The V gene's germline CDR1 is GTSNPN and CDR2 SVGIG (reference sequence). This CDR3 has 13 residues. Between the trimmed V and J ends, which lost 4 bases and 3 bases, there was a span of 12 bases. The DNA for the CDR3 is TGTGCCTGGACCGTCAGTCGGGACACTGAAGCTTTCTTT. Protein product: CAWTVSRDTEAFF.

The chain combines TRBV27 with TRBJ2-1; 9 bases match TRBD1. Per the germline V gene, CDR1 is MNHEY and CDR2 is SMNVEV (reference sequence). J lost 14 bases, V lost 3 bases, and 17 bases had no gene match. This CDR3 is built from 16 residues. This CDR3 is CASSLRGQGYSYVEFF. CDR3 coding DNA: TGTGCCAGCAGTTTGCGGGGACAGGGTTACTCTTATGTGGAGTTCTTC.

The chain carries TRBV19 and TRBJ1-2; D not resolved. The CDR3 has 16 residues. The germline CDR1 and CDR2 sequences are LNHDA and SQIVND (reference sequence). V dropped 6 bases and J dropped 2 bases, with 19 bases sitting between them. The CDR3 nucleotides read TGTGCCAGTAGCCCCGCCGGGCAGAGCGGAAACTATGGCTACACCTTC. Residues: CASSPAGQSGNYGYTF.

The rearrangement uses TRBV19 and TRBJ1-1; TRBD1 matches 9 bases. The CDR3 runs to 14 residues. Losses at the gene ends were 5 bases for V and 4 bases for J; bases not matched to a gene: 5. Looked up from germline, CDR1 is LNHDA and CDR2 is SQIVND (reference sequence). This CDR3 is CASSPGQGRTEAFF. CDR3 bases: TGTGCCAGTAGTCCGGGACAGGGACGCACTGAAGCTTTCTTT.

The V call is TRBV28, the J call TRBJ2-3, with 9 positions matching TRBD1. This CDR3 has 15 amino acids. J gave up 5 bases and V 5 bases, and 8 bases lay outside the gene matches. The germline V gene has CDR1 MDHEN and CDR2 SYDVKM. The DNA of the CDR3 is TGTGCCAGCAGTACATTGGGACAGGGTGGAGATACGCAGTATTTT. This sequence encodes CASSTLGQGGDTQYF.

The CDR3 sequence is CASSPYRGGGTEETQYF. The DNA for the CDR3 is TGTGCCAGCAGCCCCTACAGGGGTGGGGGCACTGAAGAGACCCAGTACTTC. The rearrangement joins TRBV25-1 to TRBJ2-5; 7 bases match TRBD1. The CDR3 runs to 17 residues. Looked up from germline, CDR1 is MGHDK and CDR2 is SYGVNS. The V gene end was trimmed by 6 bases and the J gene end by 3 bases; junction bases not matched to a gene: 16.

This clone has a handful of counts. The V call is TRBV7-9, the J call TRBJ1-5; TRBD1 is a possible D gene (5 bases). Germline lookup yields CDR1 SEHNR and CDR2 FQNEAQ (reference sequence). The CDR3 extends over 14 amino acids. V was cut by 3 bases and J by 2 bases, with 8 bases left in between. The CDR3 nucleotides read TGTGCCAGCAGCTTCACAGGCCGCAATCAGCCCCAGCATTTT. It is translated as CASSFTGRNQPQHF. Based on the CDR3 plus reference TRBV7-9 and TRBJ1-5, the full variable domain is DTGVSQNPRHKITKRGQNVTFRCDPISEHNRLYWYRQTLGQGPEFLTYFQNEAQLEKSRLLSDRFSAERPKGSFSTLEIQRTEQGDSAMYLCASSFTGRNQPQHFGDGTRLSIL.

The chain joins TRBV28 to TRBJ2-7; a weak D match, TRBD2 (6 bases). This CDR3 spans 17 amino acids. V lost 5 bases and J lost 2, with 22 bases in between. Germline assignment: CDR1 MDHEN and CDR2 SYDVKM. The CDR3 DNA follows: TGTGCCAGCAGTCTGAACCGCCTCGGACTACAGACCTACGAGCAGTACTTC. As protein: CASSLNRLGLQTYEQYF.

This chain connects TRBV29-1 to TRBJ1-1; the D gene is possibly TRBD1 (5 bases). V was shortened by 4 bases and J by 6 bases, with 21 bases between the two germline ends. This CDR3 contains 15 residues. Looked up from germline, CDR1 is SQVTM and CDR2 is ANQGSEA. The CDR3 protein is CSVGRGPFLQAEAFF. CDR3 nucleotides: TGCAGCGTTGGGAGGGGACCATTCCTACAGGCTGAAGCTTTCTTT.

The genes are TRBV27 and TRBJ1-4; 7 bases agree with TRBD1. Trimming at V came to 1 base and at J to 6 bases, leaving 2 bases not matched to a gene. Per the germline V gene, CDR1 is MNHEY and CDR2 is SMNVEV (reference sequence). The CDR3 consists of 14 residues. The CDR3 DNA is TGTGCCAGCAGTTTATTCAGGGGGGATGAAAAACTGTTTTTT. It yields the protein CASSLFRGDEKLFF.

The gene calls are TRBV2 and TRBJ2-5; the match to TRBD2 covers 10 bases. The CDR3 contains 15 residues. J lost 2 bases, V lost 3 bases, and 3 bases had no gene match. From germline, CDR1 is SNHLY and CDR2 FYNNEI. The CDR3 nucleotides are TGTGCCAGCAGTGATGCAGCGGGGGGGCAAGAGACCCAGTACTTC. It yields the protein CASSDAAGGQETQYF.

This clone was observed once. The chain recombines TRBV28 with TRBJ2-3, with D possibly being TRBD2 (6 bases). There are 16 residues in the CDR3. Per the germline V gene, CDR1 is MDHEN and CDR2 is SYDVKM. The V gene lost 6 bases and the J gene lost 2 bases, with 18 bases spanning the gap. The CDR3 sequence: CASSRMGGIATDTQYF. The CDR3 DNA reads TGTGCCAGCAGCCGCATGGGGGGAATAGCCACAGATACGCAGTATTTT.

This chain connects TRBV4-1 to TRBJ1-6, with TRBD1 matching over 10 bases. J was trimmed by 5 bases and V by 1 base; bases with no gene match: 5. CDR1 and CDR2 (germline): MGHRA, YSYEKL. The CDR3 totals 17 residues. Here the CDR3 reads CASSQVGGTGDNSPLHF. The CDR3 DNA follows: TGCGCCAGCAGCCAAGTAGGCGGGACAGGGGATAATTCACCCCTCCACTTT.